The TCR beta chain under discussion was sequenced for a study of shared clonotypes between healthy human individuals. Naive CD8 cells, CD45RO-negative and positively selected for CCR7, excluded terminally differentiated effector memory CD45RA+ cells. This table comes from immunoSEQ multiplex PCR, and its TCRdb copy is limited to in-frame clones, with some not included. The sample records 2 million to 2.5 million clones, around 93% being singletons. Germline CDR1 is MNHEY and CDR2 is SMNVEV (reference sequence). The CDR3 loop spans 14 amino acids. The trim removed 6 bases at V and 0 bases at J, leaving 2 bases unmatched.

This sequence was found in a man between 18 and 35 years old in good health. Some clones in this sample may be carry-over from other donors' samples. Sequencing was carried out using naive CD8+ T cells from PBMCs. The rearrangement links TRBV27 to TRBJ2-1; 7 nucleotides align to TRBD1. CDR3 sequence reads: CASSRGTSYNEQFF. CDR3 in DNA: TGTGCCAGCAGCAGGGGGACCTCCTACAATGAGCAGTTCTTC.